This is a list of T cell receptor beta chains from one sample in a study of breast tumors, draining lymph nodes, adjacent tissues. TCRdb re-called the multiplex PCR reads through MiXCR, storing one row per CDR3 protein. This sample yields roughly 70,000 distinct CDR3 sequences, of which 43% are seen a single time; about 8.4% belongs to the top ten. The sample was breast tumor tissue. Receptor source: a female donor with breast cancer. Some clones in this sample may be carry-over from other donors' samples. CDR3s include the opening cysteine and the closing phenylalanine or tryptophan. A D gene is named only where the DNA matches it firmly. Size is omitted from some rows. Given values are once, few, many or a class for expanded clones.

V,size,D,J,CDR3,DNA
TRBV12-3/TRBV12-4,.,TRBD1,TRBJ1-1,CASSIRTGAEAFF,TGTGCCAGCAGTATCCGGACAGGGGCTGAAGCTTTCTTT
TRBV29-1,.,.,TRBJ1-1,CSVSFQDKNTEAFF,TGCAGCGTTTCTTTCCAGGATAAAAACACTGAAGCTTTCTTT
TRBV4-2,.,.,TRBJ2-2,CASSHISGELFF,TGTGCCAGCAGCCATATCAGCGGGGAGCTGTTTTTT
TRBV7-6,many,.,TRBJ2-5,CASSLATGTQETQYF,TGTGCCAGCAGCTTAGCAACGGGAACTCAAGAGACCCAGTACTTC
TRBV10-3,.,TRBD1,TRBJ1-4,CAISDRAWEKLFF,TGTGCCATCAGCGACAGGGCGTGGGAAAAACTGTTTTTT
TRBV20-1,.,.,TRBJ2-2,CSARGTEAGNGYTFGSGTGELFF,.
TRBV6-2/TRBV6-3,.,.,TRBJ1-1,CASSPQGNTEAFF,TGTGCCAGCAGTCCCCAGGGGAACACTGAAGCTTTCTTT
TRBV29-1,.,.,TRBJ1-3,CSAQSRGPRGSGNTIYF,TGCAGCGCCCAGTCCAGGGGTCCGCGGGGGTCTGGAAACACCATATATTTT
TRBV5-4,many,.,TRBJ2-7,CASSLGVGGDEQYF,TGTGCCAGCAGCTTGGGGGTTGGGGGAGACGAGCAGTACTTC
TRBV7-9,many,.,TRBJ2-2,CASSLASHGGGELFF,TGTGCCAGCAGCCTAGCGTCCCACGGGGGCGGGGAGCTGTTTTTT
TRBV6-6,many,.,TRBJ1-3,CASSYSRESRNTIYF,TGTGCCAGCAGTTACTCTCGGGAGTCACGAAACACCATATATTTT
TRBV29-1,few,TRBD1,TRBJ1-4,CSVGTGLTTNEKLFF,TGCAGCGTAGGGACAGGGCTTACAACTAATGAAAAACTGTTTTTT